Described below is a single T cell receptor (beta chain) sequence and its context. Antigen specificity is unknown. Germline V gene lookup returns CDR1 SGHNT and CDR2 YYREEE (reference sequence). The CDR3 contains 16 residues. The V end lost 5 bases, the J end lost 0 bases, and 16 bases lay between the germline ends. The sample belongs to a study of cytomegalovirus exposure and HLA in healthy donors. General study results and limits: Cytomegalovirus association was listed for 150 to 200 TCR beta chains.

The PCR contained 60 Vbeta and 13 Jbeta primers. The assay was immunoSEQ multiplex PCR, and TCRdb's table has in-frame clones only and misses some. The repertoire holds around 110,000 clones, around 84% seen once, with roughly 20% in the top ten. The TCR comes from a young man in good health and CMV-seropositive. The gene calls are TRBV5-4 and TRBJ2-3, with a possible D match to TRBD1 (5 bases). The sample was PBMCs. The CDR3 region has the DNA TGTGCCAGCAGAGGGCAGGGCGGAACTAGCACAGATACGCAGTATTTT. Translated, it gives CASRGQGGTSTDTQYF.